This record concerns one TCR beta chain sequence. No antigen is known for it. This record comes from a study of shared clonotypes between healthy human individuals. From germline, CDR1 is GTSNPN and CDR2 SVGIG (reference sequence). Trimming removed 5 bases at V and 8 bases at J, with 12 bases between. The CDR3 covers 11 residues. Study-level results: Donor clonotype sharing was expected to depend on sequencing depth.

Sequencing was performed with immunoSEQ multiplex PCR; in TCRdb, only in-frame clones are kept and a portion is missing. The sample lists 450,000 to 500,000 clones, roughly four fifths occurring once. Sequencing was done on a sample of PBMCs. V gene TRBV30 combines with J gene TRBJ1-2; D possibly corresponds to TRBD1 (5 bases). The sequence was collected from a woman aged 40 to 50 in good health. Some clones in this sample may be carry-over from other donors' samples. Written as DNA, the CDR3 is TGTGCCTGGGGGGCAGTCGGGGGCTACACCTTC. Amino acid sequence: CAWGAVGGYTF.